Below, 2 T cell receptor beta chains from the same sample are listed, as sequenced in a study of blood T cells in healthy people across ages. A second PCR of roughly 6 to 12 cycles used a sample-barcoded 5' primer and a J-beta primer mix. TCRdb used MiXCR to reprocess the 5' RACE reads, holding one entry per CDR3 protein. The data hold some 880,000 distinct CDR3 sequences, with roughly 35% observed a single time. The sample was blood. All receptors derive from a man aged 18 to 29 in good health.

This clonotype was seen many times. This chain connects TRBV20-1 to TRBJ2-7; D possibly matches TRBD1 or TRBD2 (5 bases each). From germline, CDR1 is DFQATT and CDR2 SNEGSKA (reference sequence). V was clipped by 0 bases and J by 0 bases, with 12 bases between them. This CDR3 region has 15 residues. CDR3 in DNA: TGCAGTGCTAGAGACCGGGACCAGAGCTCCTACGAGCAGTACTTC. This codes for CSARDRDQSSYEQYF.

The chain uses TRBV29-1 and TRBJ1-2; 12 positions agree with TRBD1. The length of the CDR3 is 15 residues. In germline, CDR1 is SQVTM, CDR2 ANQGSEA. V gave up 6 bases and J gave up 7 bases; unmatched junction bases: 12. CDR3 amino acids: CSVGGQGARYGGYTF. Here the CDR3 DNA reads TGCAGCGTCGGGGGACAGGGGGCGCGATATGGTGGCTACACCTTC.